The 15 T cell receptor beta chains given below trace back to one sample, sequenced in a study of blood T cell repertoires in COVID-19. Assay: immunoSEQ multiplex PCR; the TCRdb copy retains only in-frame clones and omits some. The sample lists around 64,000 clones, 91% occurring once. Input material: peripheral blood. These receptors all stem from a human donor in a cohort sampled during active COVID-19.

The genes are TRBV19 and TRBJ2-7, with 10 nucleotides matching TRBD1. There are 17 residues in the CDR3. V was clipped by 0 bases and J by 2 bases; unmatched bases: 7. Germline V CDR1 and CDR2: LNHDA, SQIVND (reference sequence). The DNA for the CDR3 is TGTGCCAGTAGTATAGAGTCGGGACAGGGGCCTACCTACGAGCAGTACTTC. Translation: CASSIESGQGPTYEQYF.

CDR3 residues: CASSPQGARAFF. CDR3 coding DNA: TGTGCCAGTAGTCCCCAGGGGGCGCGGGCTTTCTTT. V usage is TRBV19 and J usage is TRBJ1-1; TRBD1 agrees at 8 bases. J gave up 11 bases and V 5 bases, and 7 bases lay outside the gene matches. The germline CDR1 and CDR2 sequences are LNHDA and SQIVND (reference sequence). This CDR3 is built from 12 residues.

The J gene is TRBJ2-7, the V gene TRBV29-1, with D perhaps TRBD1 (5 bases). Germline-derived CDR1 and CDR2 are SQVTM and ANQGSEA. Trimming pared 3 bases from V and 5 bases from J, leaving 17 bases between. The length of the CDR3 is 14 residues. In DNA, the CDR3 is TGCAGCGTTGATCGTCCAGGGAAAGGAAACGAGCAGTACTTC. Its translation is CSVDRPGKGNEQYF.

This chain uses TRBV11-2 with TRBJ2-4, with no clear D. This CDR3 comprises 12 residues. The V end was cut by 6 bases, the J end by 8 bases, with 11 bases between. Germline CDR1 SGHAT, CDR2 FQNNGV. Here the CDR3 DNA reads TGTGCCAGCAGGGAAGTAGCAGACATTCAGTACTTC. Residues: CASREVADIQYF. Using reference TRBV11-2 and TRBJ2-4 for the parts outside the CDR3, the full variable domain is EAGVAQSPRYKIIEKRQSVAFWCNPISGHATLYWYQQILGQGPKLLIQFQNNGVVDDSQLPKDRFSAERLKGVDSTLKIQPAKLEDSAVYLCASREVADIQYFGAGTRLSVL.

The chain carries TRBV9 and TRBJ2-7, with 7 nucleotides matching TRBD1. Germline trimming cut 0 bases from V and 2 bases from J; bases unmatched to any gene: 2. The CDR3 is 14 residues long. CDR1 is SGDLS and CDR2 is YYNGEE in the germline V gene. For the CDR3, the DNA is TGTGCCAGCAGCGTAGAGGGGACAGCCTACGAGCAGTACTTC. It codes for CASSVEGTAYEQYF. Drawing the rest from reference TRBV9 and TRBJ2-7, the complete variable domain is DSGVTQTPKHLITATGQRVTLRCSPRSGDLSVYWYQQSLDQGLQFLIQYYNGEERAKGNILERFSAQQFPDLHSELNLSSLELGDSALYFCASSVEGTAYEQYFGPGTRLTVT.

The CDR3 loop reads CASSLGGGPRTDTQYF. CDR3 nucleotide sequence: TGCGCCAGCAGCTTAGGGGGGGGCCCTCGCACAGATACGCAGTATTTT. J is TRBJ2-3 and V is TRBV5-1; D is possibly TRBD2 (7 bases). Looked up from germline, CDR1 is SGHRS and CDR2 is YFSETQ. V shed 2 bases and J shed 1 base, with 14 bases lying between them. The CDR3 covers 16 residues.

The gene calls are TRBV19 and TRBJ1-6; tentatively, D is TRBD1 (6 bases). V was clipped by 5 bases and J by 6 bases, with 14 bases between them. Germline V gene sequence: CDR1 LNHDA, CDR2 SQIVND (reference sequence). This CDR3 contains 15 residues. CDR3 protein: CASSSPQGFNSPLHF. CDR3 nucleotides: TGTGCCAGTAGTTCCCCACAGGGTTTTAATTCACCCCTCCACTTT.

This clone was found once. J is TRBJ1-2 and V is TRBV5-1; possible D gene TRBD1, 6 bases. V was clipped by 1 base and J by 2 bases, with 9 bases between them. The CDR3 spans 14 residues. In germline, CDR1 is SGHRS, CDR2 YFSETQ. The CDR3 DNA follows: TGCGCCAGCAGCTTGCAGGGGTCGAACTATGGCTACACCTTC. Protein sequence: CASSLQGSNYGYTF.

The CDR3 spells CAISSGTGYGNEQFF. The CDR3 DNA reads TGTGCCATCAGTTCCGGGACAGGGTATGGCAATGAGCAGTTCTTC. The chain joins TRBV10-3 to TRBJ2-1; 9 nucleotides match TRBD1. Trimming took 5 bases from V and 6 from J; bases not matched to a gene: 8. The CDR3 totals 15 residues. The V gene's germline CDR1 is ENHRY and CDR2 SYGVKD.

The J gene is TRBJ2-7, the V gene TRBV29-1; weak D call: TRBD2 (6 bases). CDR3 length equals 12 residues. Germline V lookup: CDR1 SQVTM, CDR2 ANQGSEA. V lost 4 bases and J 5 bases, leaving 12 bases between the germline ends. The CDR3 loop is CSVGGVMHEQYF. The DNA for the CDR3 is TGCAGCGTTGGGGGGGTTATGCACGAGCAGTACTTC.

The CDR3 region has the DNA TGCAGCGTTCGGGAACAGGGGGCTTTGGCAGATACGCAGTATTTT. Protein product: CSVREQGALADTQYF. V usage is TRBV29-1 and J usage is TRBJ2-3; 9 bases agree with TRBD1. This CDR3 comprises 15 residues. V shed 5 bases, J shed 4 bases, and the junction held 10 bases outside the gene matches. Germline V CDR1 and CDR2: SQVTM, ANQGSEA.

This chain links TRBV7-6 with TRBJ1-5; 7 bases fit TRBD1. Germline V gene lookup returns CDR1 SGHVS and CDR2 FNYEAQ. V lost 1 base and J lost 7; bases outside the gene matches: 10. The CDR3 has 16 residues. The CDR3 sequence is CASSLDPAGGRQPQHF. The CDR3 region has the DNA TGTGCCAGCAGCTTAGACCCCGCAGGGGGAAGGCAGCCCCAGCATTTT.

This clone was seen a handful of times. The chain links TRBV14 to TRBJ1-6; D may be TRBD1 (5 bases). This CDR3 contains 14 residues. The germline V and J ends were trimmed by 1 base and 10 bases, with 11 bases remaining between them. Germline V gene lookup returns CDR1 SGHDN and CDR2 FVKESK. The CDR3 sequence is CASSQGRGYSPLHF. The CDR3 coding sequence is TGTGCCAGCAGCCAAGGGCGGGGGTACTCACCCCTCCACTTT.

The V gene is TRBV9, the J gene TRBJ2-1; weak D call: TRBD2 (6 bases). The CDR3 spans 15 residues. Trimming cost V 3 bases and J 8 bases, with 18 bases left between them. Germline V gene sequence: CDR1 SGDLS, CDR2 YYNGEE. The CDR3 region is CASSDLAANPDEQFF. As DNA, the CDR3 is TGTGCCAGCAGCGACTTAGCGGCCAACCCGGATGAGCAGTTCTTC.

CDR3: CASSQVGLAGGRGHNEQFF. As DNA, the CDR3 is TGTGCCAGCAGCCAAGTAGGTCTAGCGGGGGGCCGCGGCCACAATGAGCAGTTCTTC. The chain links TRBV3-1 (or the pseudogene TRBV3-2) to TRBJ2-1, with 11 bases aligning to TRBD2. Germline V gives CDR1 LGHDT, CDR2 YNNKEL (reference sequence). The CDR3 loop spans 19 amino acids. Trimming took 1 base from V and 5 from J; bases not matched to a gene: 13.